These 16 T cell receptor beta chains were all obtained from the same sample, sequenced in a study of blood T cell repertoires in COVID-19. This table comes from immunoSEQ multiplex PCR, and its TCRdb copy is limited to in-frame clones, with some not included. The table lists 90,000 to 120,000 clones, more than 70% of them singletons, with 6.8% in the top ten. The sequencing sample was made of peripheral blood. The receptors derive from a man aged 45 to 65 with active or convalescent COVID-19.

The chain employs TRBV4-3 and TRBJ2-2; 15 positions match TRBD2. CDR1 and CDR2 from the germline V gene are LGHNA and YSLEER. The junction had 11 bases not matched to a gene; V was cut back by 1 base and J by 5 bases. The length of the CDR3 is 20 residues. The CDR3 here is CASSQGGLAGGPVGTGELFF. CDR3 nucleotides: TGCGCCAGCAGCCAAGGCGGACTAGCGGGAGGGCCGGTCGGAACCGGGGAGCTGTTTTTT.

The V gene is TRBV27, the J gene TRBJ1-2; no clear D gene. Trimming took off 2 bases at V and 3 bases at J, with 16 bases between the two ends. This CDR3 contains 16 residues. Germline V gene lookup returns CDR1 MNHEY and CDR2 SMNVEV (reference sequence). The CDR3 protein is CASSLGSQQSYYGYTF. Here the CDR3 DNA reads TGTGCCAGCAGTTTAGGTTCACAACAGAGCTACTATGGCTACACCTTC.

The chain is built from TRBV2 and TRBJ2-4; a weak D match, TRBD2 (6 bases). With 8 bases removed from V and 0 bases from J, the gap between germline ends came to 11 bases. Germline V CDR1 and CDR2: SNHLY, FYNNEI. The CDR3 is made up of 14 amino acids. The CDR3: CASLGRLAKNIQYF. The CDR3 region has the DNA TGTGCCAGCCTCGGGAGACTAGCCAAAAACATTCAGTACTTC.

The chain recombines TRBV28 with TRBJ1-1, with D perhaps TRBD1 (6 bases). Germline assignment: CDR1 MDHEN and CDR2 SYDVKM. CDR3 length: 14 residues. V dropped 4 bases and J dropped 6 bases, with 15 bases sitting between them. In DNA, the CDR3 is TGTGCCAGCAGTTCTGGACAGAACACCGCTGAAGCTTTCTTT. This translates into CASSSGQNTAEAFF.

A word on this clone: Other DNA sequences of this sample code for an identical CDR3. The chain carries TRBV9 and TRBJ2-2, with 8 bases identical to TRBD1. CDR1 SGDLS and CDR2 YYNGEE come from the germline V gene. V was clipped by 2 bases and J by 4 bases; unmatched bases: 7. The CDR3 covers 16 residues. The CDR3 reads CASSVRGQGGTGELFF. The CDR3 coding sequence is TGTGCCAGCAGCGTTCGTGGACAGGGCGGCACCGGGGAGCTGTTTTTT. The full variable domain, rest sourced from reference TRBV9 and TRBJ2-2, is DSGVTQTPKHLITATGQRVTLRCSPRSGDLSVYWYQQSLDQGLQFLIQYYNGEERAKGNILERFSAQQFPDLHSELNLSSLELGDSALYFCASSVRGQGGTGELFFGEGSRLTVL.

This chain joins TRBV7-2 and TRBJ1-5; a possible D gene is TRBD1 (5 bases). Germline CDR1 reads SGHTA; CDR2 reads FQGNSA. V was shortened by 2 bases and J by 4 bases, with 9 bases between the two germline ends. The CDR3 consists of 14 residues. CDR3: CASSLNRLNQPQHF. The CDR3 nucleotides are TGTGCCAGCAGCTTAAACAGGTTGAATCAGCCCCAGCATTTT.

In DNA, the CDR3 is TGCAGCGCCCCGACTAGACGCACAGATACGCAGTATTTT. It specifies CSAPTRRTDTQYF. The chain has TRBV29-1 and TRBJ2-3; TRBD2 might be the D (6 bases). Germline assignment: CDR1 SQVTM and CDR2 ANQGSEA. Trimming took 7 bases from V and 1 from J, leaving 12 bases between them. The CDR3 runs to 13 residues.

This chain uses TRBV7-6 with TRBJ1-2; 9 bases are shared with TRBD1. Germline CDR1 reads SGHVS; CDR2 reads FNYEAQ. Trimming at V came to 5 bases and at J to 8 bases, leaving 9 bases not matched to a gene. This CDR3 has 14 residues. The CDR3 DNA sequence: TGTGCCAGCAGCCTACAACAGGGGGCTGGGGGCTACACCTTC. Translating it yields CASSLQQGAGGYTF.

The V and J genes are TRBV6-5 and TRBJ1-4; 8 bases line up with TRBD1. Germline-derived CDR1 and CDR2 are MNHEY and SVGAGI. This CDR3 region has 14 residues. Trimming removed 7 bases from V and 6 bases from J; junction bases left unmatched: 7. The CDR3 loop is CASTTGQVDEKLFF. DNA for the CDR3: TGTGCCAGCACCACGGGACAGGTGGATGAAAAACTGTTTTTT.

The rearrangement uses TRBV19 and TRBJ1-5, with TRBD1 as a possible D gene (6 bases). CDR1 and CDR2 from the germline V gene are LNHDA and SQIVND (reference sequence). V was cut by 6 bases and J by 5 bases, with 11 bases left in between. The CDR3 has 13 residues. This CDR3 reads CASSRQADQPQHF. The DNA for the CDR3 is TGTGCCAGTAGCCGACAGGCTGATCAGCCCCAGCATTTT.

The chain links TRBV19 to TRBJ2-5; 9 positions agree with TRBD2. The ends lost 4 bases at V and 4 bases at J; junction bases unmatched: 13. The germline V gene has CDR1 LNHDA and CDR2 SQIVND (reference sequence). The CDR3 totals 17 residues. The chain's CDR3 is CASSKGRTSDGGETQYF. In DNA, the CDR3 is TGTGCCAGTAGTAAGGGTAGGACTAGCGACGGTGGAGAGACCCAGTACTTC.

The CDR3 spells CASSSGTGKRETQYF. The CDR3 DNA follows: TGCGCCAGCAGTTCCGGGACTGGTAAACGAGAGACCCAGTACTTC. V gene TRBV5-1 combines with J gene TRBJ2-5, with D possibly being TRBD2 (6 bases). Germline CDR1 and CDR2: SGHRS and YFSETQ. The CDR3 runs to 15 residues. Deletions cut 5 bases from V and 4 bases from J, with 18 bases between.

The V gene is TRBV5-1, the J gene TRBJ2-2, with D unresolved. Trimming took off 6 bases at V and 4 bases at J, with 19 bases between the two ends. CDR3 length: 16 amino acids. Germline CDR1 is SGHRS and CDR2 is YFSETQ. CDR3 sequence (DNA): TGCGCCAGCACCGAGAACACCCCGAGGAGCACCGGGGAGCTGTTTTTT. Protein: CASTENTPRSTGELFF.

In this sample, this clone turned up a few times. J is TRBJ2-7 and V is TRBV6-5, with TRBD2 matching over 8 bases. This CDR3 is 15 amino acids long. Germline-derived CDR1 and CDR2 are MNHEY and SVGAGI. J lost 0 bases, V lost 6 bases, and 7 bases had no gene match. CDR3 DNA sequence: TGTGCCAGCAGCGAGGAGCGGGGGAGCTCCTACGAGCAGTACTTC. Amino acid sequence: CASSEERGSSYEQYF.

The CDR3 spells CASSPYPENYGYTF. CDR3 in DNA: TGTGCCAGCAGCCCGTATCCAGAAAACTATGGCTACACCTTC. This chain links TRBV7-2 with TRBJ1-2; D is unclear. V was trimmed by 5 bases and J by 2 bases, leaving 12 bases between them. The CDR3 contains 14 residues. Germline V gene data show CDR1 as SGHTA and CDR2 as FQGNSA.

The genes are TRBV29-1 and TRBJ2-5; 7 nucleotides match TRBD2. The CDR3 sequence is 15 residues long. The V segment lost 6 bases and the J segment 1 base; nucleotides outside the gene matches: 11. CDR1 and CDR2 from the germline V gene are SQVTM and ANQGSEA. CDR3 DNA: TGCAGCGTAAGGTATAGCGGGTCGTCCCAAGAGACCCAGTACTTC. Translation: CSVRYSGSSQETQYF.